This TCR beta chain came from a study of PD-1 blockade in classical Hodgkin lymphoma. Study findings and constraints: The CD4+ diversity rise by C4D1 was clearest in complete responders. With respect to the repertoire differences, their causes, possibly disease activity or prior therapy, remain undefined.

For this clone: The target antigen is unknown.

The germline V and J ends were trimmed by 0 bases and 0 bases, with 15 bases remaining between them. CDR1 and CDR2 (germline): SGHDT, YYEEEE. The CDR3 contains 17 residues. Time point described: cycle 4 day 1 (C4D1), after five to seven weeks of nivolumab. Every patient had relapsed following autologous stem cell transplantation, and cohorts differed in brentuximab vedotin exposure. Clones were sequenced by immunoSEQ multiplex PCR, and TCRdb holds only the in-frame ones, with some missing. The table lists 16,000 or so clones, roughly 85% of them singletons. The receptor was derived from a human donor with classical Hodgkin lymphoma. Sample: peripheral blood mononuclear cells (PBMCs), taken before the fourth cycle of nivolumab. The V call is TRBV5-6, the J call TRBJ1-1; no clear D. The CDR3 sequence is CASSLGYAGNMNTEAFF. CDR3 bases: TGTGCCAGCAGCTTGGGTTATGCCGGCAACATGAACACTGAAGCTTTCTTT.